This TCR beta chain appears in the sequencing data of a study of T cell changes during pregnancy in multiple sclerosis. Data came from immunoSEQ multiplex PCR; TCRdb stores just in-frame clones and leaves some out. The sample yields 60,000 to 75,000 clones, 91% seen once. The germline gives CDR1 PRHDT, CDR2 FYEKMQ (reference sequence). This CDR3 is 14 amino acids long. J lost 2 bases, V lost 5 bases, and 2 bases had no gene match. The source was peripheral blood, collected before pregnancy. This clonotype was obtained from a female donor with multiple sclerosis, enrolled in a pregnancy study. The chain uses TRBV13 and TRBJ1-2; 10 nucleotides match TRBD1. The chain's CDR3 is CASSRTGGNYGYTF. CDR3 bases: TGTGCCAGCAGCCGGACAGGGGGGAACTATGGCTACACCTTC. The variable domain in full, with the rest retrieved from reference TRBV13 and TRBJ1-2, is AAGVIQSPRHLIKEKRETATLKCYPIPRHDTVYWYQQGPGQDPQFLISFYEKMQSDKGSIPDRFSAQQFSDYHSELNMSSLELGDSALYFCASSRTGGNYGYTFGSGTRLTVV.